Sequencing of this T cell receptor (beta chain) was carried out in a study of blood T cell repertoires in COVID-19. The CDR3 has 15 amino acids. V lost 2 bases, J lost 4 bases, and 5 bases stayed unmatched. From germline, CDR1 is SGHKS and CDR2 YYEKEE (reference sequence). Produced via immunoSEQ multiplex PCR; TCRdb's table is partial and in-frame only. The sample lists 150,000 to 200,000 clones, around 81% occurring once. Source material: peripheral blood. The TCR comes from a human donor with acute or convalescent COVID-19. The donor label of this sample is uncertain. This chain connects TRBV5-5 to TRBJ2-2; 7 bases match TRBD1. CDR3 nucleotide sequence: TGTGCCAGCAGCTTCGAGGGGGCGGGCACCGGGGAGCTGTTTTTT. Translating gives CASSFEGAGTGELFF.